This T cell receptor (beta chain) appears in the sequencing data of a study of blood T cell repertoires in COVID-19. Overall study: There were acute and convalescent COVID-19 samples, and they came from the United States, Italy and Spain.

With 3 bases removed from V and 6 bases from J, the gap between germline ends came to 9 bases. This CDR3 spans 13 amino acids. Per the germline V gene, CDR1 is SEHNR and CDR2 is FQNEAQ (reference sequence). Assay: immunoSEQ multiplex PCR; the TCRdb copy retains only in-frame clones and omits some. The sample carries fewer than 200,000 clones, approximately 88% recorded once. The sequencing input was peripheral blood. The receptor's source is a woman aged 60-70 years who had recovered from COVID-19. The chain uses TRBV7-9 and TRBJ1-3, with D hard to call. DNA of the CDR3: TGTGCCAGCAGCTTCGAACTCGAAAACACCATATATTTT. Translated, it gives CASSFELENTIYF.